This TCR beta chain was profiled in a study of OX40 agonist ivuxolimab in advanced cancers. Findings of the study overall: Low clonal expansion, among the lowest seen, marked partial responders at 0.1-3.0 mg/kg.

From germline, CDR1 is SGHKS and CDR2 YYEKEE (reference sequence). The V end was cut by 0 bases, the J end by 1 base, with 4 bases between. The CDR3 extends over 13 amino acids. Libraries were prepared by immunoSEQ multiplex PCR; TCRdb keeps only in-frame clonotypes and omits some of them. The sample records fewer than 90,000 clones, around 90% being singletons. Turning to this clone: Antigen specificity is unknown.

The chain combines TRBV5-5 with TRBJ1-1; D uncertain. The sample here was CD4+ or CD8+ T cells sorted from blood, taken in a trial of the OX40 agonist ivuxolimab. This receptor was obtained from an adult with an advanced solid tumor such as melanoma, head and neck, liver or kidney cancer. The chain's CDR3 is CASSLGPNTEAFF. CDR3 DNA: TGTGCCAGCAGCTTGGGGCCGAACACTGAAGCTTTCTTT.